Each of the 22 T cell receptor beta chains below was sequenced from the same sample in a study of identical twins. TCRdb re-analysed the 5' RACE reads in MiXCR, keeping a single row per CDR3 protein. In the table there are some 330,000 distinct CDR3 sequences, roughly 10% of which are singletons. Sequencing used naive T cells sorted from blood. The receptors were sampled from a woman aged 45-65 years in good health.

This clonotype came up a few times. V gene TRBV12-3 or TRBV12-4 combines with J gene TRBJ2-1; possible D gene TRBD2, 5 bases. The CDR3 consists of 13 residues. The V and J ends lost 6 bases and 5 bases respectively, with 11 bases between them. Here the CDR3 reads CASRPGGHNEQFF. The CDR3 DNA is TGTGCCAGCAGGCCCGGCGGGCACAATGAGCAGTTCTTC.

The rearrangement joins TRBV28 to TRBJ1-3; 9 bases match TRBD1. V was clipped by 1 base and J by 2 bases; unmatched bases: 9. The V gene's germline CDR1 is MDHEN and CDR2 SYDVKM. The CDR3 is 18 amino acids. This CDR3 reads CASSLLSSGQGTGNTIYF. The CDR3 DNA reads as TGTGCCAGCAGTTTATTGAGTTCTGGACAGGGGACTGGAAACACCATATATTTT.

This clonotype was counted at least ten times. The V and J genes are TRBV19 and TRBJ1-1; 9 bases are a match to TRBD1. CDR3 size: 14 residues. Per germline, CDR1 LNHDA and CDR2 SQIVND (reference sequence). V dropped 5 bases and J dropped 3; count of bases not matched to a gene: 4. The CDR3 sequence is CASSPWTGDTEAFF. As DNA, the CDR3 is TGTGCCAGTAGTCCTTGGACAGGGGACACTGAAGCTTTCTTT.

This rearrangement joins TRBV5-1 to TRBJ2-5; 7 bases map to TRBD1. Unmatched junction bases numbered 11, after V lost 4 bases and J lost 2 bases. From germline, CDR1 is SGHRS and CDR2 YFSETQ. The CDR3 is 16 amino acids. CDR3 in DNA: TGCGCCAGCAGCCCATCGACAGGGCCCCGACAAGAGACCCAGTACTTC. This codes for CASSPSTGPRQETQYF.

This clonotype was counted a few times. The chain couples TRBV5-1 to TRBJ2-2; D assignment may be TRBD1 or TRBD2 (5 bases each). V was trimmed by 9 bases and J by 8 bases, leaving 17 bases between them. CDR3 size: 13 residues. Per the germline V gene, CDR1 is SGHRS and CDR2 is YFSETQ. DNA for the CDR3: TGCGCCACCACCGGGACCACAGTTGGGGAGCTGTTTTTT. Protein sequence: CATTGTTVGELFF.

In its sample, this clonotype was seen many times. The chain recombines TRBV21-1 with TRBJ1-5. TRBV21-1 is a pseudogene locus. CDR3 size: 12 residues. Here the CDR3 reads CASSNIHQPQHF. The CDR3 DNA is TGTGCCAGCAGCAATATTCATCAGCCCCAGCATTTT.

The chain joins TRBV5-6 to TRBJ1-1, with D uncertain. From germline, CDR1 is SGHDT and CDR2 YYEEEE. The CDR3 consists of 14 residues. V lost 4 bases, J lost 1 base, and 11 bases lay in between. The CDR3 protein is CASSVRAPNTEAFF. DNA of the CDR3: TGTGCCAGCAGCGTGCGTGCCCCGAACACTGAAGCTTTCTTT. Based on the CDR3 plus reference TRBV5-6 and TRBJ1-1, the full variable domain is DAGVTQSPTHLIKTRGQQVTLRCSPKSGHDTVSWYQQALGQGPQFIFQYYEEEERQRGNFPDRFSGHQFPNYSSELNVNALLLGDSALYLCASSVRAPNTEAFFGQGTRLTVV.

This clonotype has a count of ten or more. The V call is TRBV6-1, the J call TRBJ2-2, with D unresolved. Looked up from germline, CDR1 is MNHNS and CDR2 is SASEGT. V lost 7 bases to trimming and J lost 8 bases, with 5 bases between them. The CDR3 runs to 10 residues. In DNA form, the CDR3 reads TGTGCCAGCAAAGGGGGGGAGCTGTTTTTT. Translated, it gives CASKGGELFF.

In this sample, this clonotype turned up a few times. CDR3 DNA sequence: TGTGCCAGCAGTGCGACAGGCGGCTATGGCTACACCTTC. It translates to CASSATGGYGYTF. V and J are TRBV25-1 and TRBJ1-2; D possibly corresponds to TRBD1 (6 bases). Germline CDR1 MGHDK, CDR2 SYGVNS. Trimming stripped 4 bases from V and 4 bases from J, with 10 bases between. This CDR3 spans 13 amino acids.

The CDR3: CAASRDGTEAFF. CDR3 bases: TGCGCCGCATCGCGTGATGGCACTGAAGCTTTCTTT. The chain couples TRBV5-1 to TRBJ1-1, with unresolved D. The germline CDR1 and CDR2 sequences are SGHRS and YFSETQ. The CDR3 totals 12 residues. V lost 10 bases and J lost 4, with 14 bases in between.

This clonotype was picked up many times. The chain has TRBV12-3 or TRBV12-4 and TRBJ2-4; no firm D call. This CDR3 region has 12 residues. V lost 6 bases to trimming and J lost 6 bases, with 9 bases between them. CDR3: CASSLPANIQYF. In DNA form, the CDR3 reads TGTGCCAGCAGCCTTCCAGCAAACATTCAGTACTTC.

At least ten counts were recorded for this clonotype. The rearrangement uses TRBV7-9 and TRBJ2-7; 7 positions match TRBD1. The CDR3 runs 13 residues. Germline V gene data show CDR1 as SEHNR and CDR2 as FQNEAQ (reference sequence). V dropped 8 bases and J dropped 4; count of bases not matched to a gene: 8. Here the CDR3 DNA reads TGTGCCAGCGGAGGACAGGTATATTACGAGCAGTACGTC. It specifies CASGGQVYYEQYV.

This clonotype was seen more than once but under ten times. The gene calls are TRBV15 and TRBJ2-7, with TRBD2 matching 8 bases. V was clipped by 1 base and J by 0 bases; unmatched bases: 2. Germline CDR1 is LNHNV and CDR2 is YYDKDF (reference sequence). The CDR3 totals 15 residues. CDR3: CATSRAGGSSYEQYF. CDR3 coding DNA: TGTGCCACCAGCAGAGCGGGGGGGAGCTCCTACGAGCAGTACTTC.

The V call is TRBV7-9, the J call TRBJ2-2; 8 nucleotides align to TRBD1. This CDR3 contains 16 residues. Germline values: CDR1 SEHNR, CDR2 FQNEAQ (reference sequence). V shed 5 bases and J 5 bases; nucleotides not matched to a gene: 10. CDR3 in amino acids: CASSLGQGVGTGELFF. CDR3 sequence (DNA): TGTGCCAGCAGCCTCGGACAGGGCGTGGGTACCGGGGAGCTGTTTTTT.

A few counts support this clonotype. The rearrangement links TRBV24-1 to TRBJ2-1, with D possibly being TRBD2 (6 bases). V was pared by 3 bases and J by 10 bases, with 12 bases between. The CDR3 runs to 13 residues. The germline V gene has CDR1 KGHDR and CDR2 SFDVKD. The DNA of the CDR3 is TGTGCCACCAGTGATGGACGGACTAACGAGCAGTTCTTC. Its protein is CATSDGRTNEQFF.

The chain is built from TRBV12-3 or TRBV12-4 and TRBJ2-1; no clear D. This CDR3 region has 12 residues. V lost 6 bases and J lost 7, with 10 bases in between. CDR3 sequence: CASSPRWNEQFF. DNA of the CDR3: TGTGCCAGCAGCCCACGGTGGAATGAGCAGTTCTTC.

In this sample, this clonotype turned up a few times. The chain has TRBV11-2 and TRBJ2-1; TRBD2 might be the D (6 bases). This CDR3 spans 15 amino acids. Germline V lookup: CDR1 SGHAT, CDR2 FQNNGV. V lost 5 bases and J 4 bases, leaving 15 bases between the germline ends. CDR3 loop: CASSPGTLLYNEQFF. The DNA for the CDR3 is TGTGCCAGCAGCCCCGGGACTTTACTTTACAATGAGCAGTTCTTC.

The J gene is TRBJ2-1, the V gene TRBV20-1, with a weak D call TRBD2 (6 bases). The V gene lost 3 bases and the J gene lost 4 bases, with 13 bases spanning the gap. The CDR3 sequence is 14 residues long. CDR1 DFQATT and CDR2 SNEGSKA come from the germline V gene (reference sequence). CDR3: CSASILALYNEQFF. In DNA form, the CDR3 reads TGCAGTGCTAGTATACTAGCCCTATACAATGAGCAGTTCTTC.

The rearrangement joins TRBV6-4 to TRBJ2-5; D is uncertain. This CDR3 has 12 amino acids. The V end lost 2 bases, the J end lost 5 bases, and 6 bases lay between the germline ends. CDR1 and CDR2 from the germline V gene are MRHNA and SNTAGT. CDR3 in DNA: TGTGCCAGCAGTGACCCCACCGAGACCCAGTACTTC. This encodes CASSDPTETQYF.

This sequence joins TRBV4-1 and TRBJ2-7, with 10 bases aligning to TRBD1. The CDR3 is 16 amino acids. With 1 base clipped from V and 3 bases from J, the junction kept 6 bases outside the gene matches. Germline V lookup: CDR1 MGHRA, CDR2 YSYEKL. The CDR3 DNA is TGCGCCAGCAGCCAAGTAGGACAGGGGGGATTCTACGAGCAGTACTTC. Translation gives CASSQVGQGGFYEQYF.

The rearrangement links TRBV2 to TRBJ2-3; 9 bases agree with TRBD2. Unmatched junction bases numbered 2, after V lost 7 bases and J lost 3 bases. Germline CDR1 and CDR2: SNHLY and FYNNEI. The CDR3 runs to 13 residues. CDR3 sequence (DNA): TGTGCCAGCACTAGCGGGAATACAGATACGCAGTATTTT. Translation gives CASTSGNTDTQYF.

This clonotype was observed a handful of times. The chain carries TRBV6-6 and TRBJ1-5; 9 positions agree with TRBD1. Germline V gene sequence: CDR1 MNHNY, CDR2 SVGAGI (reference sequence). The length of the CDR3 is 14 residues. Trimming at V came to 8 bases and at J to 4 bases, leaving 6 bases not matched to a gene. In DNA form, the CDR3 reads TGTGCCAGCTCACAGGGGGCTCCGAATCAGCCCCAGCATTTT. Amino acids: CASSQGAPNQPQHF.